The sequence of this T cell receptor beta chain was determined in a study of low-dose radiotherapy and immunotherapy resistance in tumors. Study information: Nivolumab was given to patients as a 240 mg flat dose every two weeks, and ipilimumab at 1 mg/kg every six weeks. Both were delivered intravenously.

TRAV- and TRBV-specific primers were used for first-strand cDNA, which covered alpha and beta chains. It was with a constant-region primer and a V-primer adapter that TCRs were amplified over roughly 19 PCR cycles. TCRdb recomputed calls from the reads with MiXCR, one row per CDR3 protein. The sample includes tens of thousands of distinct CDR3 sequences, around 27% of them seen just once. V was clipped by 0 bases and J by 5 bases; unmatched bases: 1. The CDR3 covers 15 residues. Time point given: before trial treatment. Eligibility criteria specified advanced solid malignancies devoid of tumor-infiltrating lymphocytes.

The sequence was collected from a male donor with rectosigmoid adenocarcinoma. V usage is TRBV12-3 or TRBV12-4 and J usage is TRBJ2-2, with 9 bases that match TRBD1. The sequenced sample was PBMCs, obtained before treatment. CDR3 residues: CASSLAGTGTGELFF. The CDR3 DNA reads TGTGCCAGCAGTTTAGCCGGGACAGGGACCGGGGAGCTGTTTTTT.